Below are 11 T cell receptor beta chains sequenced from a single sample in a study of blood T cell repertoires in COVID-19. The table came from immunoSEQ multiplex PCR; TCRdb's copy has only in-frame clones and leaves some out. Found here are around 180,000 clones, more than 75% of them singletons; the top ten hold about 4.4%. Sequenced: peripheral blood. The source of these receptors is a human donor in a cohort sampled during active COVID-19.

The chain combines TRBV30 with TRBJ1-2, with D perhaps matching TRBD1 (5 bases). V lost 3 bases and J 2 bases, leaving 10 bases between the germline ends. This CDR3 spans 13 amino acids. Germline assignment: CDR1 GTSNPN and CDR2 SVGIG (reference sequence). Written as DNA, the CDR3 is TGTGCCTGGAGCCGGGGGATCAACTATGGCTACACCTTC. Its translation: CAWSRGINYGYTF.

The chain carries TRBV7-9 and TRBJ2-7; 9 bases map to TRBD2. Losses at the gene ends were 1 base for V and 0 bases for J; bases not matched to a gene: 4. The germline V gene encodes CDR1 SEHNR and CDR2 FQNEAQ (reference sequence). The CDR3 runs to 16 residues. CDR3 sequence (DNA): TGTGCCAGCAGCTTAGGGGCGGGAGGGCTCTCCTACGAGCAGTACTTC. As protein: CASSLGAGGLSYEQYF.

J is TRBJ2-7 and V is TRBV7-2; D unresolved. CDR3 length: 13 amino acids. Trimming left V 4 bases short and J 2 bases short, with 9 bases between. Germline CDR1 SGHTA, CDR2 FQGNSA. CDR3 DNA: TGTGCCAGCAGCTGGCTAGAGGCCTACGAGCAGTACTTC. Residues: CASSWLEAYEQYF.

The chain couples TRBV7-2 to TRBJ2-5; 13 bases agree with TRBD2. Trimming took 5 bases from V and 6 from J; bases not matched to a gene: 9. Germline assignment: CDR1 SGHTA and CDR2 FQGNSA. This CDR3 is 16 amino acids long. Here the CDR3 reads CASSAGLAGSRKTQYF. The CDR3 DNA reads as TGTGCCAGCAGCGCGGGACTAGCGGGAAGTAGAAAGACCCAGTACTTC.

The chain has TRBV5-4 and TRBJ2-5; TRBD1 agrees at 9 bases. CDR3 size: 14 residues. Looked up from germline, CDR1 is SGHNT and CDR2 is YYREEE (reference sequence). Trimming took 4 bases from V and 5 from J; bases not matched to a gene: 6. In DNA form, the CDR3 reads TGTGCCAGCAGCCCGACAGGGGGAAGGGAGACCCAGTACTTC. Its translation: CASSPTGGRETQYF.

The rearrangement uses TRBV3-1 (or the pseudogene TRBV3-2) and TRBJ1-4; 7 positions match TRBD1. Germline V gene data show CDR1 as LGHDT and CDR2 as YNNKEL (reference sequence). The CDR3 consists of 14 residues. V was clipped by 7 bases and J by 3 bases; unmatched bases: 5. The CDR3: CASTWGTANEKLFF. In DNA, the CDR3 is TGTGCCAGCACATGGGGGACAGCTAATGAAAAACTGTTTTTT.

This clone was found once. The chain's CDR3 is CASSGAVINTEAFF. Written as DNA, the CDR3 is TGTGCCAGCAGTGGGGCAGTGATCAACACTGAAGCTTTCTTT. The rearrangement links TRBV2 to TRBJ1-1; D is unresolved. Trimming took 4 bases from V and 2 from J, leaving 11 bases between them. The CDR3 sequence is 14 residues long. Per the germline V gene, CDR1 is SNHLY and CDR2 is FYNNEI.

The chain employs TRBV6-6 and TRBJ1-1; 7 bases align to TRBD1. There are 15 residues in the CDR3. Germline CDR1 and CDR2: MNHNY and SVGAGI (reference sequence). Losses at the gene ends were 6 bases for V and 8 bases for J; bases not matched to a gene: 15. The CDR3: CASRASGGRGWEAFF. CDR3 bases: TGTGCCAGCAGGGCCTCAGGGGGGCGGGGTTGGGAAGCTTTCTTT.

The CDR3 sequence is CASTPAPLTTLTLSYEQYF. In nucleotides, the CDR3 is TGCGCCAGCACCCCCGCCCCCCTTACAACTCTGACTCTCTCCTACGAGCAGTACTTC. This sequence joins TRBV5-1 and TRBJ2-7; D not resolved. Trimming left V 6 bases short and J 0 bases short, with 28 bases between. Germline V gene lookup returns CDR1 SGHRS and CDR2 YFSETQ. The CDR3 consists of 19 residues. Filled out from reference TRBV5-1 and TRBJ2-7, the complete variable domain reads KAGVTQTPRYLIKTRGQQVTLSCSPISGHRSVSWYQQTPGQGLQFLFEYFSETQRNKGNFPGRFSGRQFSNSRSEMNVSTLELGDSALYLCASTPAPLTTLTLSYEQYFGPGTRLTVT.

The chain joins TRBV18 to TRBJ1-1; the D gene is possibly TRBD1 (5 bases). Germline V CDR1 and CDR2: KGHSH, LQKENI. The CDR3 totals 14 residues. The V end lost 2 bases, the J end lost 4 bases, and 11 bases lay between the germline ends. In DNA, the CDR3 is TGTGCCAGCTCACCAGCGGACACCTTCACTGAAGCTTTCTTT. Translating it yields CASSPADTFTEAFF.

V is TRBV9 and J is TRBJ2-7; perhaps TRBD2 as D (5 bases). This CDR3 has 14 residues. V lost 3 bases, J lost 4 bases, and 14 bases lay in between. The germline gives CDR1 SGDLS, CDR2 YYNGEE. In DNA form, the CDR3 reads TGTGCCAGCAGCGAGGACTTTCCAGGTTACGAGCAGTACTTC. This encodes CASSEDFPGYEQYF.